The sequence of this T cell receptor (beta chain) was determined in a study of control samples from healthy donors and cancer patients. Data came from immunoSEQ multiplex PCR; TCRdb stores just in-frame clones and leaves some out. This repertoire shows 95,000 to 130,000 clones, around 89% found once; its top ten account for around 1.1%. The receptor comes from a woman between 45 and 60 years old with colorectal cancer. The sample comprised PBMCs.

CDR3 coding DNA: TGTGCCAGCAGACGGGAGGGGGACACCGGGGAGCTGTTTTTT. Protein: CASRREGDTGELFF. V usage is TRBV6-5 and J usage is TRBJ2-2; TRBD2 matches 8 bases. CDR1 and CDR2 (germline): MNHEY, SVGAGI. Unmatched junction bases numbered 3, after V lost 6 bases and J lost 3 bases. This CDR3 comprises 14 residues.